The clone carrying this TCR beta chain was counted only a few times. Germline V gene sequence: CDR1 WNHNN, CDR2 SYGVQD (reference sequence). Between the trimmed V and J ends, which lost 0 bases and 0 bases, there was a span of 8 bases. This CDR3 is built from 15 residues. The entry originates in a study of blood T cell repertoires in COVID-19. Overall study: Collection of acute and convalescent COVID-19 samples took place in the United States, Italy and Spain.

In the authors' workflow: By means of reference gene primer amplification, nucleated cell counts were estimated. Profiled with immunoSEQ multiplex PCR; TCRdb holds only in-frame clones, not every one. V and J calls plus clone size are reproduced from that table; the DNA served to infer D and trimming. The data hold some 340,000 clones, with 83% observed a single time. Individuals aged roughly 18 to 95 years were recruited from 24 US areas. Symptom resolution, clearance, or two negative PCRs marked donors in Cohort 3 as recovered. The chain employs TRBV10-1 and TRBJ1-2; D is uncertain. The specimen was PBMCs or T cells enriched from blood (not recorded which). The origin of this receptor is a woman aged 45-60 years who had recovered from COVID-19. This CDR3 is CASSESTCANYGYTF. The CDR3 DNA sequence: TGCGCCAGCAGTGAGTCGACATGTGCTAACTATGGCTACACCTTC.